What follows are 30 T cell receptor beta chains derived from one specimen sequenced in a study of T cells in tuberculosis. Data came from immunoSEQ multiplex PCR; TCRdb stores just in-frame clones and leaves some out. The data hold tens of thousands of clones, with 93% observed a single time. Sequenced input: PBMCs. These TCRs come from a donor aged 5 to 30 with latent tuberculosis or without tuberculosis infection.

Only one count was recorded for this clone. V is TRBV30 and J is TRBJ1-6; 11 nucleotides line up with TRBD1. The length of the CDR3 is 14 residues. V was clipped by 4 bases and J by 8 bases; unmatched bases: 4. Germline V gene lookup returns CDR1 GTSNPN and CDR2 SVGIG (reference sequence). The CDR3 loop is CAWTGTGGHSPLHF. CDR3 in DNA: TGTGCCTGGACCGGGACAGGGGGACATTCACCCCTCCACTTT.

Here the CDR3 reads CASSVAWGGGTDTQYF. CDR3 sequence (DNA): TGTGCCAGCAGCGTAGCATGGGGGGGAGGCACAGATACGCAGTATTTT. This rearrangement joins TRBV9 to TRBJ2-3, with 7 bases fitting TRBD2. The germline V gene encodes CDR1 SGDLS and CDR2 YYNGEE. This CDR3 region has 16 residues. V shed 0 bases, J shed 1 base, and the junction held 5 bases outside the gene matches.

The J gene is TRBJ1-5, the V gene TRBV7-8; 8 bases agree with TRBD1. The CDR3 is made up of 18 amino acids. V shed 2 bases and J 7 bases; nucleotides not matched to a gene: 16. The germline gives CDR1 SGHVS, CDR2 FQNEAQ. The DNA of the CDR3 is TGTGCCAGCAGCTTATCTCTTGGGACAGGATCAGACCCCCAGCCCCAGCATTTT. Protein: CASSLSLGTGSDPQPQHF.

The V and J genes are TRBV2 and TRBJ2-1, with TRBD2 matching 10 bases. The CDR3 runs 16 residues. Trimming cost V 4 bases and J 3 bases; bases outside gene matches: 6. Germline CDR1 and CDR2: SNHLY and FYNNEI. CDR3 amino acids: CASSVASGGYYNEQFF. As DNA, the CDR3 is TGTGCCAGCAGTGTTGCTAGCGGGGGTTACTACAATGAGCAGTTCTTC.

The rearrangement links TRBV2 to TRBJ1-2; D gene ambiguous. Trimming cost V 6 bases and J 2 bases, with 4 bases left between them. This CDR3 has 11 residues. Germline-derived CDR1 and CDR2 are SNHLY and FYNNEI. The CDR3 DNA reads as TGTGCCAGCAGGAGAAACTATGGCTACACCTTC. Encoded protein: CASRRNYGYTF.

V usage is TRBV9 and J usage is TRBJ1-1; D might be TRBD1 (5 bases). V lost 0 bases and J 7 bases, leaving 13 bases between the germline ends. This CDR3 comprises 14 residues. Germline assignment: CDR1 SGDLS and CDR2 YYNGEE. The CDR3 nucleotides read TGTGCCAGCAGCGTAGCTAGGGGATTGATTGAAGCTTTCTTT. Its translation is CASSVARGLIEAFF.

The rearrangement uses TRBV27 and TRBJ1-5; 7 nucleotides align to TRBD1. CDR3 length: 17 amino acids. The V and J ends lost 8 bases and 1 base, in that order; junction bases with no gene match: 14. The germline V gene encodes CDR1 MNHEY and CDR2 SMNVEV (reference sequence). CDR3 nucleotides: TGTGCCAGCCGTCCGGGACAGCAAGGGTGGAGCAATCAGCCCCAGCATTTT. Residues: CASRPGQQGWSNQPQHF.

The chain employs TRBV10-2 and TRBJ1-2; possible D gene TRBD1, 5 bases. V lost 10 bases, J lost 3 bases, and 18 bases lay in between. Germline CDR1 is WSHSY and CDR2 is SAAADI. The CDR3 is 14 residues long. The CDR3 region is CATTGRGRDYGYTF. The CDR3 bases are TGCGCCACCACAGGTCGTGGCAGGGACTATGGCTACACCTTC.

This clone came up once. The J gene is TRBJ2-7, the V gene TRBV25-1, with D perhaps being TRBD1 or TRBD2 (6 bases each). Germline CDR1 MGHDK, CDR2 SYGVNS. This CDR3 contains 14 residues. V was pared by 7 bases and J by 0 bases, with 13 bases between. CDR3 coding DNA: TGTGCCAGCAATGAGGGGGGATACTCCTACGAGCAGTACTTC. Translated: CASNEGGYSYEQYF.

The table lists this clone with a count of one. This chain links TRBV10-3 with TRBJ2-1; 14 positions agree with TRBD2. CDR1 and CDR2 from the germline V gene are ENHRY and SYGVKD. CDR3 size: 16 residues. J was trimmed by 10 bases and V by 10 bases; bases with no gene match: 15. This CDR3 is CATNTPGTSGRVEQFF. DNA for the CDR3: TGTGCCACAAATACTCCCGGGACTAGCGGGAGAGTAGAGCAGTTCTTC.

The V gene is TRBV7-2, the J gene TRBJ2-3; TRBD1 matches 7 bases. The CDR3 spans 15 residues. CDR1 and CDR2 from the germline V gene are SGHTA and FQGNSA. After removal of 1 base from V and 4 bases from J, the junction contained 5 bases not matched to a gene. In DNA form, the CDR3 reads TGTGCCAGCAGCTTAGGAGGGCAGGGGGCAGATACGCAGTATTTT. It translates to CASSLGGQGADTQYF.

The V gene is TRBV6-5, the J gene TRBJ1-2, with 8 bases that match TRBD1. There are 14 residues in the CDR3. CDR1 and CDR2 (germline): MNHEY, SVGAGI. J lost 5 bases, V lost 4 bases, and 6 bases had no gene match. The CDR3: CASSSGTGGYGYTF. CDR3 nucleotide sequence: TGTGCCAGCAGTTCTGGGACAGGTGGATATGGCTACACCTTC.

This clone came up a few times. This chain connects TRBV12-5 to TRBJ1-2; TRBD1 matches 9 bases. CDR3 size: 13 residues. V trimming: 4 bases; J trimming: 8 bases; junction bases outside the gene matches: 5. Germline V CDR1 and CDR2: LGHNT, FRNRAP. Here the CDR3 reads CASGSGQGWGYTF. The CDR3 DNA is TGTGCTAGTGGTTCGGGACAGGGTTGGGGCTACACCTTC.

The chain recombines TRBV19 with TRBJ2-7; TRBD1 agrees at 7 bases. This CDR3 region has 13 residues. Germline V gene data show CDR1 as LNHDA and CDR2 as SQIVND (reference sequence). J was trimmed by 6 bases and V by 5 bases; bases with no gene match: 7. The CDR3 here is CASSPRQGPEQYF. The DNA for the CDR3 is TGTGCCAGTAGTCCACGACAGGGACCCGAGCAGTACTTC.

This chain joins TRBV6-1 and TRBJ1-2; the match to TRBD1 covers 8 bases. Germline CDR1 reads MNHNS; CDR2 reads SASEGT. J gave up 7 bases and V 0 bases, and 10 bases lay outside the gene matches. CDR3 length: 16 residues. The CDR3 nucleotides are TGTGCCAGCAGTGAAGCCCCACAACGGACAGGGACTGGCTACACCTTC. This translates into CASSEAPQRTGTGYTF.

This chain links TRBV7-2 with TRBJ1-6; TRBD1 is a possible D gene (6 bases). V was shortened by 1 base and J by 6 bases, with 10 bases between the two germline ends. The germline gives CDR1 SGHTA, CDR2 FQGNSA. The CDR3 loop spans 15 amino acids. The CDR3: CASSLGGLGNSPLHF. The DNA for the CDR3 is TGTGCCAGCAGCTTAGGGGGGCTAGGTAATTCACCCCTCCACTTT.

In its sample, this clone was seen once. CDR3 region: CASSHQGLSYEQYF. The CDR3, as DNA: TGCGCCAGCAGCCATCAGGGTTTATCCTACGAGCAGTACTTC. V is TRBV5-1 and J is TRBJ2-7, with D maybe TRBD1 (5 bases). The CDR3 is 14 residues long. CDR1 SGHRS and CDR2 YFSETQ come from the germline V gene. The germline V and J ends were trimmed by 4 bases and 1 base, with 12 bases remaining between them.

As DNA, the CDR3 is TGTGCCTGGAGTTCAGGGACAGGGGCTTCACCCCTCCACTTT. Its translation: CAWSSGTGASPLHF. This rearrangement joins TRBV30 to TRBJ1-6; 10 bases align to TRBD1. J lost 9 bases, V lost 2 bases, and 4 bases had no gene match. Germline V gene data show CDR1 as GTSNPN and CDR2 as SVGIG (reference sequence). The CDR3 sequence is 14 residues long.

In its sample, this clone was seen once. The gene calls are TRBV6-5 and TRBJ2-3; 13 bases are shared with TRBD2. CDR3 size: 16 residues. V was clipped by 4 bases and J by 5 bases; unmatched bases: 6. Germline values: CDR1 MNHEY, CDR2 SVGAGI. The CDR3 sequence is CASSLTSGGAGDTQYF. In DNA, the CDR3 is TGTGCCAGCAGTTTAACTAGCGGGGGGGCCGGAGATACGCAGTATTTT.

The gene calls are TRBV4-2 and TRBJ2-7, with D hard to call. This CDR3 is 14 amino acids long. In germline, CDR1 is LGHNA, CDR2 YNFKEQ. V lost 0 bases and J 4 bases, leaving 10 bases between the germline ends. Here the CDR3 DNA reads TGTGCCAGCAGCCAAGACAACCTCAGATACGAGCAGTACTTC. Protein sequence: CASSQDNLRYEQYF.

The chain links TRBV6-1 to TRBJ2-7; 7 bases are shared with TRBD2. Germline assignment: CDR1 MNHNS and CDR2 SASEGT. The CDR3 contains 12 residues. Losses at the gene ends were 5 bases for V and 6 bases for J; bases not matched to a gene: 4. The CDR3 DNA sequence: TGTGCCAGCAGTCTCGGGGGGTTCGAGCAGTACTTC. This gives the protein CASSLGGFEQYF.

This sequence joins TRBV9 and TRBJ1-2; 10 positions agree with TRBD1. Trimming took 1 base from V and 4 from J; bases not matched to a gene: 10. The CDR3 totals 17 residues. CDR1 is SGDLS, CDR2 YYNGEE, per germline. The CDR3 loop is CASSVMDRGFGVYGYTF. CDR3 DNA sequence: TGTGCCAGCAGCGTAATGGACAGGGGGTTTGGTGTCTATGGCTACACCTTC.

CDR3 protein: CASSRNRDTGELFF. DNA for the CDR3: TGTGCCAGCAGTCGGAACAGGGACACCGGGGAGCTGTTTTTT. The chain joins TRBV6-1 to TRBJ2-2; the D gene is possibly TRBD1 (6 bases). V was shortened by 5 bases and J by 3 bases, with 10 bases between the two germline ends. Germline CDR1 MNHNS, CDR2 SASEGT. This CDR3 comprises 14 residues.

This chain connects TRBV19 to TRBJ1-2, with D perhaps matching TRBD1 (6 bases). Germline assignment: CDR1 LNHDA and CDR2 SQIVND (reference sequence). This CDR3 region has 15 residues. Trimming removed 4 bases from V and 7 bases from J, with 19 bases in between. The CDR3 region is CASSNTGFVWRGYTF. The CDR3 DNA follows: TGTGCCAGTAGTAATACAGGGTTTGTATGGCGTGGCTACACCTTC. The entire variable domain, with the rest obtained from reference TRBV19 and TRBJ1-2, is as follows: DGGITQSPKYLFRKEGQNVTLSCEQNLNHDAMYWYRQDPGQGLRLIYYSQIVNDFQKGDIAEGYSVSREKKESFPLTVTSAQKNPTAFYLCASSNTGFVWRGYTFGSGTRLTVV.

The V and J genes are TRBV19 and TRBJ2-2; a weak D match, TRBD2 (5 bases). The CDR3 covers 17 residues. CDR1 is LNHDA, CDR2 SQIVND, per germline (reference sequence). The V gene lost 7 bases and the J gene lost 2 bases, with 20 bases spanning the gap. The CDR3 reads CASNYAIATANTGELFF. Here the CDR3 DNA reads TGTGCCAGTAACTATGCGATAGCGACGGCTAACACCGGGGAGCTGTTTTTT.

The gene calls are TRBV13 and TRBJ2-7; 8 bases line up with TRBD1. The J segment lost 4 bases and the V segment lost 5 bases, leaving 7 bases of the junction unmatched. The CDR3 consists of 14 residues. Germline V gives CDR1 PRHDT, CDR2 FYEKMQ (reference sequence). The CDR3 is CASSPRDRIYEQYF. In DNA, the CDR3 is TGTGCCAGCAGCCCACGGGACAGGATTTACGAGCAGTACTTC. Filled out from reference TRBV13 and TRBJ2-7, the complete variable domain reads AAGVIQSPRHLIKEKRETATLKCYPIPRHDTVYWYQQGPGQDPQFLISFYEKMQSDKGSIPDRFSAQQFSDYHSELNMSSLELGDSALYFCASSPRDRIYEQYFGPGTRLTVT.

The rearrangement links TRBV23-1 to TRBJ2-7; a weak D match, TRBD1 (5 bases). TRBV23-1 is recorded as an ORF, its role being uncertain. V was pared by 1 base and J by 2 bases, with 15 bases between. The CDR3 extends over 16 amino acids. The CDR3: CASSQWGQCDPYEQYF. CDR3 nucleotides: TGCGCCAGCAGTCAATGGGGCCAGTGCGATCCCTACGAGCAGTACTTC.

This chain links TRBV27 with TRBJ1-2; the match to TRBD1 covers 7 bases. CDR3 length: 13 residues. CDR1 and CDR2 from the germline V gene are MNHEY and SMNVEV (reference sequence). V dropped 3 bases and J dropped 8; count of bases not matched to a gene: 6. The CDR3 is CASSLGQGGGYTF. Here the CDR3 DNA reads TGTGCCAGCAGTTTGGGGCAGGGGGGAGGCTACACCTTC.

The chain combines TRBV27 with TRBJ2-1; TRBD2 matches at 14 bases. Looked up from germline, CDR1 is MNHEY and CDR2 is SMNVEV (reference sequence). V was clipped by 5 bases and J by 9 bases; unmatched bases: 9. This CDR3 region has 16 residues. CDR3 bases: TGTGCCAGCAGTCCGACGACTAGCGGGGGGGCCGGTGAGCAGTTCTTC. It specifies CASSPTTSGGAGEQFF.

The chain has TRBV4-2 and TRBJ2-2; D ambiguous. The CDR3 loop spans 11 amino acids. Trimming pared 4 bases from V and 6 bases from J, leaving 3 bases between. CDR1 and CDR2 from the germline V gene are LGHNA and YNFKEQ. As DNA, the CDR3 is TGTGCCAGCAGCCCAGCCGGGGAGCTGTTTTTT. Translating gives CASSPAGELFF.